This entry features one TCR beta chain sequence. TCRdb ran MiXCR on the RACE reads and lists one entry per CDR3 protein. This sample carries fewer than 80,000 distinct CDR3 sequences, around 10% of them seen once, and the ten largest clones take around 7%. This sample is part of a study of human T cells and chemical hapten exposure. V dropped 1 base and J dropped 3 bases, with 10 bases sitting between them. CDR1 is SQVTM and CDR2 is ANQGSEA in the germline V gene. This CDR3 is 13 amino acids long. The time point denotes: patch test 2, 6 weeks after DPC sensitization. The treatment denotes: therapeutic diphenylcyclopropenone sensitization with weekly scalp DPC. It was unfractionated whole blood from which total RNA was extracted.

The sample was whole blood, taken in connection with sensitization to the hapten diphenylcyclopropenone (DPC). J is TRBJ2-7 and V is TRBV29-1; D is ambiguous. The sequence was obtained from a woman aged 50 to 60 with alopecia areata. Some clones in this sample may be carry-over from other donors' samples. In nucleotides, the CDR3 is TGCAGCGTTGAAGCGACGACGGACTACGAGCAGTACTTC. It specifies CSVEATTDYEQYF.